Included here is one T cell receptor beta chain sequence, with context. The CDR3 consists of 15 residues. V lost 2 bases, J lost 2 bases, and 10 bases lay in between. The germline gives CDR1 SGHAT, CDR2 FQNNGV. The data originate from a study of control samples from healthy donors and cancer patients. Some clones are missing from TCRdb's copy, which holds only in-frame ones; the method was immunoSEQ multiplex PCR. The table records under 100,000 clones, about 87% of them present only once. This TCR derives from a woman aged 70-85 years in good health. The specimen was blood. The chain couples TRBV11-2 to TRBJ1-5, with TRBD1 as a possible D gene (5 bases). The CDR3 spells CASSLSLGGNQPQHF. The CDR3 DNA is TGTGCCAGCAGCTTAAGTTTAGGGGGCAATCAGCCCCAGCATTTT.